A selection of T cell receptor beta chains follows, all from one sample in a study of blood T cells in healthy people across ages. TCRdb re-called the 5' RACE reads through MiXCR, storing one row per CDR3 protein. The data contain 550,000 to 650,000 distinct CDR3 sequences, about 27% of them singletons. The data also belong to a second study, concerning T cells of mothers and their children.

The sequenced material came from blood. These receptor sequences come from a boy between 2 and 10 years old in good health. Both conserved end residues are part of each CDR3. Fields, in order: V gene, clone size, J gene, D gene, CDR3 DNA, CDR3 protein. The D gene is left open where the match is weak. A clone size is listed for some rows: how often the clone was seen (once, few, many), or a class if it is expanded.

>TRBV5-1|few|TRBJ2-7|NA
TGCGCCAGCAGCTTGACAACCGAAGGACCCTACGAGCAGTACTTC
CASSLTTEGPYEQYF
>TRBV7-2|few|TRBJ2-1|NA
TGTGCCAGCAGCCCGGGCCTTCAGTCGAGCAATGAGCAGTTCTTC
CASSPGLQSSNEQFF
>TRBV3-1|NA|TRBJ2-7|NA
TGTGCCAGCAGCCAGAAGTTCAGGTACCAGTACTTC
CASSQKFRYQYF
>TRBV7-9|few|TRBJ1-2|NA
TGTGCCAGCATCAACGGGGGAGCCGAGGGCTACACCTTC
CASINGGAEGYTF
>TRBV5-6|once|TRBJ2-3|NA
TGTGCCAGCAGCCCTTTAGGACTGGGCACAGATACGCAGTATTTT
CASSPLGLGTDTQYF
>TRBV18|many|TRBJ2-7|NA
TGTGCCAGCAGCCCGAGGGGGGTCTACGAGCAGTACTTC
CASSPRGVYEQYF
>TRBV20-1|few|TRBJ2-7|NA
TGCAGTGCGCAGGCCTACGAGCAGTACTTC
CSAQAYEQYF
>TRBV3-1|NA|TRBJ1-1|NA
TGTGCCAGCAGCCCCCGGACACCTTTGAACACTGAAGCTTTCTTT
CASSPRTPLNTEAFF
>TRBV6-1|few|TRBJ1-1|NA
TGTGCCAGCAGTCCGAGGTGGGGATCCGGGGAAGCTTTCTTT
CASSPRWGSGEAFF
>TRBV3-1|NA|TRBJ2-1|NA
TGTGCCTCAGCAGCTTGGGGGGAGGCGGTGAATGAGCAGTTCTTC
CASAAWGEAVNEQFF
>TRBV3-1|NA|TRBJ1-3|NA
TGTGCCAGCAGCCAAGGGGCCCAAGGAAACACCATATATTTT
CASSQGAQGNTIYF
>TRBV3-1|NA|TRBJ2-7|NA
TGTGCCACCTCCCACTTGGGCAGCTATAACGAGCAGTACTTC
CATSHLGSYNEQYF
>TRBV6-5|NA|TRBJ2-3|NA
TGTGCCAGCGGTTACTCGGGACCCACAGATACGCAGTATTTT
CASGYSGPTDTQYF
>TRBV12-3/TRBV12-4|NA|TRBJ2-1|NA
TGTGCCAGCGGGACGGCCTACAATGAGCAGTTCTTC
CASGTAYNEQFF
>TRBV29-1|few|TRBJ2-1|NA
TGCAGCGTTGAATCTCGGAGGGGGTACAATGAGCAGTTCTTC
CSVESRRGYNEQFF
>TRBV28|many|TRBJ2-5|NA
TGTGCCAGCAGGAAGCAGGAGACCCAGTACTTC
CASRKQETQYF
>TRBV5-1|NA|TRBJ2-5|NA
TGCGTCAGCAGCTTGGAAGGAGAGACCCAGTACTTC
CVSSLEGETQYF
>TRBV6-2/TRBV6-3|NA|TRBJ2-5|NA
TGTGCCAGCAGTTACCTGGACTATCAAGAGACCCAGTACTTC
CASSYLDYQETQYF
>TRBV27|few|TRBJ2-7|NA
TGTGCCAGCAGCCCTTGGAGGGGGGGCGGGAGCGACGAGCAGTACTTC
CASSPWRGGGSDEQYF
>TRBV5-1|NA|TRBJ2-1|NA
TGCGCCAGCAGCAGAGACGCGAACTCCTACAATGAGCAGTTCTTC
CASSRDANSYNEQFF
>TRBV12-3/TRBV12-4|few|TRBJ1-4|TRBD1
TGTGCCAGCAGTTTTCTAACAGGGGGCACTAATGAAAAACTGTTTTTT
CASSFLTGGTNEKLFF
>TRBV6-5|NA|TRBJ1-2|TRBD1
TGTGCCAGCAGTTACCAGGACAGGGGGGGCTATGGCTACACCTTC
CASSYQDRGGYGYTF
>TRBV5-6|NA|TRBJ2-5|TRBD1
TGTGCCAGCAGCTGGGACAGGGGAGCCCTTCAAGAGACCCAGTACTTC
CASSWDRGALQETQYF